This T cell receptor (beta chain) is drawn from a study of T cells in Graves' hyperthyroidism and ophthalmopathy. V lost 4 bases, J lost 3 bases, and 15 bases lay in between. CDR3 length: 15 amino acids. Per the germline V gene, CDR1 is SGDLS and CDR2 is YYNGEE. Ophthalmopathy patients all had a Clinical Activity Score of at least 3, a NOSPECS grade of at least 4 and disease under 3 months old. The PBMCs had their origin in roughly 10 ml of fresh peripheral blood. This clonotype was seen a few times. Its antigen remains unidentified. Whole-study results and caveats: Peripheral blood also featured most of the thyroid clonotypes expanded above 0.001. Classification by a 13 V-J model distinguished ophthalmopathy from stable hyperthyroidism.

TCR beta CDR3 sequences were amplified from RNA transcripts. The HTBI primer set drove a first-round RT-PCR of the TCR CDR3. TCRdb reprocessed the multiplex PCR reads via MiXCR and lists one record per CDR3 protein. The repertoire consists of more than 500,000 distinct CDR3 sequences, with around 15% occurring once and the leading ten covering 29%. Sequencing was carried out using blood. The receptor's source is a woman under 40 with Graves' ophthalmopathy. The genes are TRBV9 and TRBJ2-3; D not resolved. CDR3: CASSIQARMTDTQYF. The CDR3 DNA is TGTGCCAGCAGCATTCAGGCCCGGATGACAGATACGCAGTATTTT.